This TCR beta chain appears in the sequencing data of a study of monozygotic twins with inflammatory bowel disease (dated by TCRdb to about 2019). For the study in its entirety: The full study comprised 30 or so monozygotic twin pairs: nine German pairs (four IBD-concordant, five IBD-discordant) and 19 IBD-discordant Danish pairs. Each individual had, on average, about 151 000 unique TCRalpha sequences and 181 000 unique TCRbeta sequences available for analysis. The search for disease-associated traits relied mainly on comparing IBD patients with their genetically identical healthy co-twins within discordant pairs. What the study reported, not specific to this receptor: Measured by the inverse Simpson index, TCRbeta repertoire diversity was lower in IBD patients than in their healthy co-twins. Differing immunosuppressive treatments among patients may have added background noise and inter-individual variability to the repertoires. Fewer clonotypes were shared with other individuals by IBD patients than by healthy twins, most markedly in patients showing signs of disease activity. Repertoire similarity did not differ between concordant and discordant twins, possibly due to limited statistical power. The results gave no support for a single strong signal or clonotype linked to IBD. Different T cell subtypes could not be distinguished in the analysis.

To prepare the library, 5' RACE was applied. Preparation of each TCR library used around 3.5 ug of total RNA. For each sample, cDNA synthesis with SMARTScribe reverse transcriptase was split into eight separate reactions. During cDNA synthesis, template switching was used to introduce unique molecular identifiers that contained a 6-nucleotide sample barcode. Two nested PCRs of roughly 15 and 9 cycles amplified the TCRalpha and TCRbeta cDNA, and bead purification followed each PCR. Before amplification, the cDNA was treated with uracil DNA-glycosylase and purified using the QIAquick PCR purification kit. The second PCR added Illumina TruSeq-compatible adapters along with sample-specific barcodes. TapeStation and Qubit were used to check library quality and concentration, and around 5.2 ng of each library went into the pool. Pooled libraries were sequenced on an Illumina HiSeq2500 single-index Rapid Run with 2 x 100 bp reads and custom sequencing primers. In the original analysis: MiGEC version 1.2.6 was used for UMI-based consensus assembly to correct PCR and sequencing errors. MiXCR version 2.1.1 was used for V(D)J alignment, clonotype assembly and CDR3 extraction. Normalisation of gene usage, clonotype sharing and MAIT/NKT TCR abundance was achieved by analysing the top 1000, 10 000 and 20 000 clonotypes per sample. After downsampling to 27 000 UMIs, diversity was calculated as the inverse Simpson index using the vegan R package. Statistical testing used paired Mann-Whitney U tests on the discordant twin pairs and applied Benjamini-Hochberg correction for multiple testing. After the reads were reprocessed by TCRdb, one entry was made per CDR3 protein sequence, with no DNA. These V and J calls originate from TCRdb's pipeline instead of the authors' own analysis. The sample table includes about 160,000 distinct CDR3 sequences. The ten largest clones capture 2.8% of the sample.

The germline V gene gives CDR1 as MGHRA and CDR2 as YSYEKL. Inclusive of the bounding cysteine and phenylalanine, the CDR3 is 13 residues long. Nucleotide data are not available. From each donor, an approximately 2.5 ml peripheral blood sample was collected into PAXgene tubes and stored at -80 degrees C. Without T cell sorting, total RNA was isolated from whole blood using the PAXgene blood miRNA kit on an automated QIAcube. Peripheral blood from monozygotic twin pairs, either concordant or discordant for inflammatory bowel disease, underwent deep TCRalpha and TCRbeta repertoire profiling that used unique molecular barcoding. Smoking habits were recorded for all twin pairs, with individuals classified as current, former or never smokers. A word on this clonotype: Its antigen remains unidentified.

The TCR sequence derives from a human donor with ulcerative colitis or Crohn's disease, or a healthy co-twin of an affected twin (not recorded which). The sample taken for sequencing was blood. The chain joins TRBV4-1 to TRBJ1-2. The CDR3 region reads CASSQVPSYGYTF.